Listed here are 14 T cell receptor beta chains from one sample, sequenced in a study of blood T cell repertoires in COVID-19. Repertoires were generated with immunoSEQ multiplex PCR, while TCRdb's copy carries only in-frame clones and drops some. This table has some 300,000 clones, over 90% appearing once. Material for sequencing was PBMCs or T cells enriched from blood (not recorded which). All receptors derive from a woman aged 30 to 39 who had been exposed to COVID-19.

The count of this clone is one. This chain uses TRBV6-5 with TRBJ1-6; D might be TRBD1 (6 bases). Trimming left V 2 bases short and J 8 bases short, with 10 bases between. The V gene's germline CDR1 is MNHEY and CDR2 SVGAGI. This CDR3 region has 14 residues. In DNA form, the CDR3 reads TGTGCCAGCAGTTACCGGGCAGGGGATTCACCCCTCCACTTT. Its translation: CASSYRAGDSPLHF.

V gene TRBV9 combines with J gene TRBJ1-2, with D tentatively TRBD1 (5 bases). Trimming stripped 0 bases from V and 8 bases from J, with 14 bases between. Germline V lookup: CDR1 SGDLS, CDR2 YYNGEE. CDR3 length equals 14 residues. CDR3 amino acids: CASSVARQSVGYTF. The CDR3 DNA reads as TGTGCCAGCAGCGTAGCTCGACAGAGTGTGGGCTACACCTTC.

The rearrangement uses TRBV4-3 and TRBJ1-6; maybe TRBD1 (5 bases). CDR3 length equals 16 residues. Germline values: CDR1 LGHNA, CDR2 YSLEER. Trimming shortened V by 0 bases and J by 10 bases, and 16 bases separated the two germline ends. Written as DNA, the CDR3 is TGCGCCAGCAGCCAAGACTGGAGGGACTGGGGCTCACCCCTCCACTTT. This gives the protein CASSQDWRDWGSPLHF.

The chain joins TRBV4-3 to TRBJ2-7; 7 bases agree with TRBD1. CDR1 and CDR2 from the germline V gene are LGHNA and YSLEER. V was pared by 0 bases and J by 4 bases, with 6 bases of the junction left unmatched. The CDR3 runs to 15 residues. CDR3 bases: TGCGCCAGCAGCCAAGATCTTGGCAGGGGGTACGAGCAGTACTTC. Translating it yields CASSQDLGRGYEQYF.

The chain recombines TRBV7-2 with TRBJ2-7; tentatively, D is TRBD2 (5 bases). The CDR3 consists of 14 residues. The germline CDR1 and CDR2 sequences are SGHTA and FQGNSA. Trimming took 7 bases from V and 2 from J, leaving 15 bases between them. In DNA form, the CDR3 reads TGTGCCAGCACCCAGTACGGGGTGGCCTACGAGCAGTACTTC. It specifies CASTQYGVAYEQYF.

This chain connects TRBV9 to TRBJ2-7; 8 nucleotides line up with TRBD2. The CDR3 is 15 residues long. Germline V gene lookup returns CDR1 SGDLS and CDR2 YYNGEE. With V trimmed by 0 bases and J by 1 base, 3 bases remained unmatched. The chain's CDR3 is CASSVASGGSYEQYF. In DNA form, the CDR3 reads TGTGCCAGCAGCGTAGCCAGCGGGGGTTCCTACGAGCAGTACTTC. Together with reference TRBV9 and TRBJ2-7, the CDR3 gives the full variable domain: DSGVTQTPKHLITATGQRVTLRCSPRSGDLSVYWYQQSLDQGLQFLIQYYNGEERAKGNILERFSAQQFPDLHSELNLSSLELGDSALYFCASSVASGGSYEQYFGPGTRLTVT.

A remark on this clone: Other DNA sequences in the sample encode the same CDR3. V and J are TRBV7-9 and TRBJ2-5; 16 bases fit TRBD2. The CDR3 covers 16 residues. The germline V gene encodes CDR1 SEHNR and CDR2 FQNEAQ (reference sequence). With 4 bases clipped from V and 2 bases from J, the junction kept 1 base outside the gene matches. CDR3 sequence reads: CASSSGLAGGQETQYF. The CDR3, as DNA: TGTGCCAGCAGCTCGGGACTAGCGGGGGGGCAAGAGACCCAGTACTTC. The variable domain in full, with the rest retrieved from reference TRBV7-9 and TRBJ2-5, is DTGVSQNPRHKITKRGQNVTFRCDPISEHNRLYWYRQTLGQGPEFLTYFQNEAQLEKSRLLSDRFSAERPKGSFSTLEIQRTEQGDSAMYLCASSSGLAGGQETQYFGPGTRLLVL.

As DNA, the CDR3 is TGCGCCAGCAGCACCAGGACAGGGAATGGCTACACCTTC. This translates into CASSTRTGNGYTF. The chain carries TRBV5-1 and TRBJ1-2, with 8 bases aligning to TRBD1. The CDR3 is made up of 13 amino acids. V lost 4 bases to trimming and J lost 6 bases; unmatched junction nucleotides: 5. Germline values: CDR1 SGHRS, CDR2 YFSETQ.

CDR3 DNA: TGTGCCAGCAGTTACCGTCGTCAAGCTTTCTTT. This translates into CASSYRRQAFF. The chain combines TRBV6-2 or TRBV6-3 with TRBJ1-1; D gene unclear. The CDR3 is made up of 11 amino acids. Germline CDR1 and CDR2: MNHEY and SVGEGT. V lost 2 bases, J lost 9 bases, and 7 bases lay in between.

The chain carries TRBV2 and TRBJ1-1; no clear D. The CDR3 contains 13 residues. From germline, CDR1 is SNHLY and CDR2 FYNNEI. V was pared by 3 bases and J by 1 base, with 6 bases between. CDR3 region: CASSEYGNTEAFF. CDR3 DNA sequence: TGTGCCAGCAGTGAGTACGGGAACACTGAAGCTTTCTTT.

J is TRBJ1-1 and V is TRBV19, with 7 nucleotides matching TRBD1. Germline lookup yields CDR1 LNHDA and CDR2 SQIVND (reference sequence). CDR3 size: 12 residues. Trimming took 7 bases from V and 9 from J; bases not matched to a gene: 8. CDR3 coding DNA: TGTGCCAGTACAACGGACAGGCGGAAAGCTTTCTTT. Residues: CASTTDRRKAFF.

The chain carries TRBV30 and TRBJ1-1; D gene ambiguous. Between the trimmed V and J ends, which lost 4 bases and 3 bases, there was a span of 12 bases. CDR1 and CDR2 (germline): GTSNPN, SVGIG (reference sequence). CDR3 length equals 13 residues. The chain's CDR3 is CAWILAGYTEAFF. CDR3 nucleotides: TGTGCCTGGATCTTGGCGGGGTACACTGAAGCTTTCTTT.

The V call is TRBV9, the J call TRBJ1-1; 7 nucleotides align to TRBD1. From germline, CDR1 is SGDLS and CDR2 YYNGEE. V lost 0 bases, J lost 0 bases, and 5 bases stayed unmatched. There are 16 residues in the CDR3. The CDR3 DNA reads TGTGCCAGCAGCGTAGGAAGGGACAGAATGAACACTGAAGCTTTCTTT. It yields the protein CASSVGRDRMNTEAFF.

The CDR3 sequence: CASTPGHTDQPQHF. CDR3 nucleotide sequence: TGTGCCAGCACTCCGGGACATACGGATCAGCCCCAGCATTTT. The chain uses TRBV6-5 and TRBJ1-5; a weak D match, TRBD1 (6 bases). Deletions cut 7 bases from V and 5 bases from J, with 15 bases between. This CDR3 contains 14 residues. Germline V gene lookup returns CDR1 MNHEY and CDR2 SVGAGI.